The 30 T cell receptor beta chains below were found in one sample sequenced in a study of T-cell reconstitution after alpha-beta-depleted transplantation in children. Molecular barcoding with unique molecular identifiers was used for the TCRbeta library. From the PCR reads, TCRdb called clonotypes with MiXCR, one entry per CDR3 protein. The top ten clones hold 4.5% to 6% of a sample with approximately 490,000 distinct CDR3 sequences, approximately 12% of them seen once. The source material was PBMCs from the stem cell graft donor, sampled from the stem cell graft. These TCRs come from a human donor who donated a stem cell graft to a child with combined immunodeficiency.

This chain joins TRBV12-3 or TRBV12-4 and TRBJ2-7, with D perhaps matching TRBD1 (5 bases). V was clipped by 3 bases and J by 6 bases, with 9 bases between them. This CDR3 is 12 amino acids long. This CDR3 is CASSFQGLEQYF. Here the CDR3 DNA reads TGTGCCAGCAGTTTCCAGGGCCTCGAGCAGTACTTC.

This clonotype was observed a few times. The chain carries TRBV7-3 and TRBJ2-3; 7 nucleotides match TRBD2. Unmatched junction bases numbered 12, after V lost 4 bases and J lost 5 bases. The CDR3 runs 16 residues. CDR1 SGHTA and CDR2 FQGTGA come from the germline V gene. CDR3 residues: CASSWRGSNEGDTQYF. The CDR3, as DNA: TGTGCCAGCAGCTGGCGGGGGTCAAACGAGGGAGATACGCAGTATTTT.

This clonotype was seen a handful of times. This rearrangement joins TRBV18 to TRBJ1-1; 9 nucleotides match TRBD1. Trimming at V came to 6 bases and at J to 1 base, leaving 6 bases not matched to a gene. Per germline, CDR1 KGHSH and CDR2 LQKENI. The CDR3 has 15 residues. CDR3 region: CASSRDRGANTEAFF. The CDR3 DNA is TGTGCCAGCTCCCGTGACAGGGGGGCGAACACTGAAGCTTTCTTT. The whole variable domain, remainder taken from reference TRBV18 and TRBJ1-1, is NAGVMQNPRHLVRRRGQEARLRCSPMKGHSHVYWYRQLPEEGLKFMVYLQKENIIDESGMPKERFSAEFPKEGPSILRIQQVVRGDSAAYFCASSRDRGANTEAFFGQGTRLTVV.

This clonotype came up a few times. The rearrangement uses TRBV29-1 and TRBJ1-1, with 9 bases that match TRBD1. Germline V gene lookup returns CDR1 SQVTM and CDR2 ANQGSEA. Trimming removed 3 bases from V and 2 bases from J; junction bases left unmatched: 4. The CDR3 length is 14 residues. The chain's CDR3 is CSVDTTGGNTEAFF. The CDR3 DNA sequence: TGCAGCGTTGACACCACAGGGGGCAACACTGAAGCTTTCTTT. Complete variable domain (other parts from reference TRBV29-1 and TRBJ1-1): SAVISQKPSRDICQRGTSLTIQCQVDSQVTMMFWYRQQPGQSLTLIATANQGSEATYESGFVIDKFPISRPNLTFSTLTVSNMSPEDSSIYLCSVDTTGGNTEAFFGQGTRLTVV.

The chain employs TRBV28 and TRBJ1-5; no clear D gene. There are 12 residues in the CDR3. Germline V lookup: CDR1 MDHEN, CDR2 SYDVKM. V lost 6 bases to trimming and J lost 9 bases, with 12 bases between them. CDR3 nucleotide sequence: TGTGCCAGCAGCCCCACCAAGAGGCCCCAGCATTTT. Encoded protein: CASSPTKRPQHF.

This chain uses TRBV7-2 with TRBJ2-1; possibly TRBD2 for D (6 bases). The CDR3 covers 16 residues. CDR1 and CDR2 from the germline V gene are SGHTA and FQGNSA. V was pared by 2 bases and J by 4 bases, with 15 bases between. CDR3 DNA: TGTGCCAGCAGCTTATTAGGGACTGGCGTTTACAATGAGCAGTTCTTC. Translated, it gives CASSLLGTGVYNEQFF.

This clonotype was detected only a few times. This chain links TRBV4-3 with TRBJ2-2; D may be TRBD2 (6 bases). CDR1 is LGHNA and CDR2 is YSLEER in the germline V gene. The CDR3 is 17 amino acids. The ends were cut back, 4 bases at V and 5 bases at J, with 20 bases in the middle. CDR3 amino acids: CASSPVLAALSTGELFF. The CDR3 nucleotides are TGCGCCAGCAGCCCCGTCTTAGCGGCGCTAAGTACCGGGGAGCTGTTTTTT.

This clonotype was found many times. This chain uses TRBV28 with TRBJ2-2; no firm D call. Germline V gives CDR1 MDHEN, CDR2 SYDVKM. CDR3 length: 15 residues. V lost 7 bases, J lost 6 bases, and 18 bases lay in between. CDR3 sequence: CASKKGRRSAGELFF. CDR3 coding DNA: TGTGCCAGCAAGAAGGGCCGCAGGTCCGCCGGGGAGCTGTTTTTT.

This clonotype was picked up one time. This chain connects TRBV4-2 to TRBJ2-5; D unclear. The V and J ends lost 4 bases and 2 bases respectively, with 11 bases between them. The V gene's germline CDR1 is LGHNA and CDR2 YNFKEQ. There are 14 residues in the CDR3. The CDR3 DNA reads TGTGCCAGCAGCCCCGGGCTCCTGCAAGAGACCCAGTACTTC. Translated: CASSPGLLQETQYF.

This clonotype appeared many times. J is TRBJ2-7 and V is TRBV5-1; 7 nucleotides match TRBD1. The length of the CDR3 is 12 residues. Germline V CDR1 and CDR2: SGHRS, YFSETQ. V dropped 5 bases and J dropped 5; count of bases not matched to a gene: 4. The CDR3 protein is CASRTGIDEQYF. The CDR3 DNA reads TGCGCCAGCAGGACAGGGATCGACGAGCAGTACTTC.

The chain couples TRBV19 to TRBJ2-5; no clear D gene. V was pared by 7 bases and J by 0 bases, with 9 bases between. This CDR3 comprises 13 residues. CDR1 is LNHDA, CDR2 SQIVND, per germline (reference sequence). CDR3 DNA: TGTGCCAGTAAACCCGATGACCAAGAGACCCAGTACTTC. Amino acid sequence: CASKPDDQETQYF.

This clonotype was counted ten times or more. The chain links TRBV5-5 to TRBJ2-2; D is uncertain. Trimming removed 1 base at V and 6 bases at J, with 7 bases between. CDR3 length: 13 residues. The germline V gene encodes CDR1 SGHKS and CDR2 YYEKEE (reference sequence). CDR3 protein: CASSLRVAGELFF. In DNA, the CDR3 is TGTGCCAGCAGCTTGAGGGTTGCCGGGGAGCTGTTTTTT.

This clonotype was counted a few times. The chain uses TRBV3-1 and TRBJ2-5; D unresolved. Per the germline V gene, CDR1 is LGHDT and CDR2 is YNNKEL (reference sequence). The V and J ends lost 5 bases and 3 bases respectively, with 16 bases between them. The CDR3 loop spans 15 amino acids. The CDR3 protein is CASSYYFGTEETQYF. CDR3 DNA sequence: TGTGCCAGCAGCTATTATTTCGGTACAGAAGAGACCCAGTACTTC.

This clonotype was observed a handful of times. The chain has TRBV21-1 and TRBJ2-3; the listed D gene, TRBD1, was not tested against the DNA. TRBV21-1 is a documented pseudogene. There are 15 residues in the CDR3. CDR3 amino acids: CASSRGDSSTDTQYF. The CDR3 DNA sequence: TGTGCCAGCAGCCGAGGGGACAGTTCCACAGATACGCAGTATTTT.

The chain recombines TRBV20-1 with TRBJ2-7; D perhaps matches TRBD2 (5 bases). The germline V gene encodes CDR1 DFQATT and CDR2 SNEGSKA (reference sequence). V gave up 3 bases and J gave up 4 bases, with 31 bases separating them. The length of the CDR3 is 19 residues. The CDR3: CSASPPRISGEPTKYEQYF. The CDR3 DNA reads as TGCAGTGCTAGCCCCCCTAGGATAAGCGGAGAGCCAACGAAGTACGAGCAGTACTTC.

The V gene is TRBV20-1, the J gene TRBJ2-3; 12 nucleotides line up with TRBD2. Germline V gives CDR1 DFQATT, CDR2 SNEGSKA (reference sequence). This CDR3 region has 17 residues. V was clipped by 8 bases and J by 0 bases; unmatched bases: 12. The CDR3 sequence: CSSWLAGGSSSTDTQYF. The CDR3 nucleotides are TGCAGTTCGTGGCTAGCGGGGGGGTCCTCTAGCACAGATACGCAGTATTTT.

The chain combines TRBV20-1 with TRBJ2-5; maybe TRBD2 (5 bases). Per the germline V gene, CDR1 is DFQATT and CDR2 is SNEGSKA (reference sequence). V gave up 6 bases and J gave up 9 bases, with 14 bases separating them. The CDR3 covers 11 residues. CDR3 coding DNA: TGCAGTGCCTCAGACTGGGAGCCCCAGTACTTC. Its translation: CSASDWEPQYF.

This clonotype was seen many times. The chain links TRBV29-1 to TRBJ2-3; possibly TRBD2 for D (5 bases). Trimming pared 4 bases from V and 2 bases from J, leaving 10 bases between. The CDR3 runs to 13 residues. Germline CDR1 is SQVTM and CDR2 is ANQGSEA. CDR3 protein: CSVAGGSTDTQYF. In DNA form, the CDR3 reads TGCAGCGTTGCGGGCGGGTCCACAGATACGCAGTATTTT.

This clonotype was observed at least ten times. J is TRBJ2-3 and V is TRBV6-5; TRBD1 matches 7 bases. The CDR3 consists of 15 residues. V gave up 6 bases and J gave up 3 bases; unmatched junction bases: 9. CDR1 is MNHEY and CDR2 is SVGAGI in the germline V gene. Here the CDR3 DNA reads TGTGCCAGCAGCCTGGACAGGCGTCAGACAGATACGCAGTATTTT. Translated, it gives CASSLDRRQTDTQYF.

This clonotype was recorded at least ten times. The V gene is TRBV29-1, the J gene TRBJ1-1; 9 positions match TRBD1. Germline values: CDR1 SQVTM, CDR2 ANQGSEA. V gave up 4 bases and J gave up 1 base; unmatched junction bases: 13. This CDR3 is 17 amino acids long. CDR3 coding DNA: TGCAGCGTTGTTTTAGGGACAGGGCCTTTCCCGAACACTGAAGCTTTCTTT. It specifies CSVVLGTGPFPNTEAFF.

V usage is TRBV24-1 and J usage is TRBJ2-5, with 11 bases that match TRBD1. CDR3 length: 15 amino acids. Trimming removed 2 bases from V and 4 bases from J; junction bases left unmatched: 2. Germline CDR1 and CDR2: KGHDR and SFDVKD. In DNA, the CDR3 is TGTGCCACCAGTGATTCCGGGACAGGGGGAGAGACCCAGTACTTC. Translation gives CATSDSGTGGETQYF.

This clonotype was counted at least ten times. J is TRBJ1-2 and V is TRBV30; the D is unclear. The CDR3 is 12 residues long. V was shortened by 1 base and J by 8 bases, with 11 bases between the two germline ends. The germline CDR1 and CDR2 sequences are GTSNPN and SVGIG (reference sequence). The CDR3 spells CAWSAGNGGYTF. The CDR3 region has the DNA TGTGCCTGGAGTGCCGGGAATGGGGGCTACACCTTC.

This clonotype has a handful of counts. The chain employs TRBV10-3 and TRBJ2-1, with D possibly being TRBD2 (6 bases). Germline CDR1 is ENHRY and CDR2 is SYGVKD. The CDR3 has 16 residues. Trimming removed 0 bases at V and 0 bases at J, with 9 bases between. The CDR3 sequence: CAISESERVSYNEQFF. The CDR3 region has the DNA TGTGCCATCAGTGAGTCCGAGCGGGTCTCCTACAATGAGCAGTTCTTC.

This clonotype was detected many times. The chain links TRBV5-1 to TRBJ2-1, with D possibly matching TRBD1 (6 bases). V gave up 4 bases and J gave up 3 bases, with 8 bases separating them. In germline, CDR1 is SGHRS, CDR2 YFSETQ. This CDR3 is 13 amino acids long. This chain's CDR3 is CASSKDSYNEQFF. The CDR3 DNA reads TGCGCCAGCAGCAAGGACAGCTACAATGAGCAGTTCTTC. The whole variable domain, filled in from reference TRBV5-1 and TRBJ2-1, reads KAGVTQTPRYLIKTRGQQVTLSCSPISGHRSVSWYQQTPGQGLQFLFEYFSETQRNKGNFPGRFSGRQFSNSRSEMNVSTLELGDSALYLCASSKDSYNEQFFGPGTRLTVL.

V gene TRBV15 combines with J gene TRBJ2-1; the match to TRBD2 covers 7 bases. Germline loops: CDR1 LNHNV, CDR2 YYDKDF (reference sequence). This CDR3 is built from 16 residues. V gave up 4 bases and J gave up 1 base; unmatched junction bases: 7. DNA for the CDR3: TGTGCCACCAGCACCTCAAGGACTAGATCCTACAATGAGCAGTTCTTC. Residues: CATSTSRTRSYNEQFF.

This clonotype showed up just a few times. The chain carries TRBV25-1 and TRBJ2-7; 9 bases are shared with TRBD2. The CDR3 runs 15 residues. The germline CDR1 and CDR2 sequences are MGHDK and SYGVNS. The ends lost 4 bases at V and 6 bases at J; junction bases unmatched: 10. CDR3: CASSGVLREGREQYF. The CDR3, as DNA: TGTGCCAGCAGTGGGGTACTGCGGGAGGGCCGCGAGCAGTACTTC.

The V call is TRBV5-6, the J call TRBJ1-1; tentative D call: TRBD1 (5 bases). Trimming removed 2 bases at V and 0 bases at J, with 14 bases between. CDR1 is SGHDT and CDR2 is YYEEEE in the germline V gene. The CDR3 is 16 residues long. CDR3 coding DNA: TGTGCCAGCAGCTTTAGTGGGGGACGAATGAACACTGAAGCTTTCTTT. It translates to CASSFSGGRMNTEAFF.

At least ten counts were recorded for this clonotype. The chain uses TRBV7-8 and TRBJ2-1; the match to TRBD1 covers 9 bases. Germline values: CDR1 SGHVS, CDR2 FQNEAQ. V trimming: 5 bases; J trimming: 2 bases; junction bases outside the gene matches: 7. CDR3 length equals 16 residues. CDR3 residues: CASSGRQGVTYNEQFF. The CDR3, as DNA: TGTGCCAGCAGCGGAAGACAGGGGGTTACCTACAATGAGCAGTTCTTC.

The gene calls are TRBV14 and TRBJ2-3; TRBD2 aligns across 10 bases. V lost 0 bases, J lost 4 bases, and 10 bases stayed unmatched. Germline-derived CDR1 and CDR2 are SGHDN and FVKESK. CDR3 size: 18 residues. The CDR3 DNA is TGTGCCAGCAGCCAAGATTGGCTAGCGGGAGTGTTAGCAGATACGCAGTATTTT. It is translated as CASSQDWLAGVLADTQYF.

V is TRBV28 and J is TRBJ2-7; D might be TRBD1 or TRBD2, each matching 5 bases. Germline V lookup: CDR1 MDHEN, CDR2 SYDVKM. The CDR3 consists of 15 residues. V was clipped by 2 bases and J by 6 bases, with 17 bases between them. The CDR3 region is CASSLNSEGRGEQYF. The CDR3 DNA follows: TGTGCCAGCAGTTTAAACTCCGAGGGTAGGGGCGAGCAGTACTTC. The whole variable domain, remainder taken from reference TRBV28 and TRBJ2-7, is DVKVTQSSRYLVKRTGEKVFLECVQDMDHENMFWYRQDPGLGLRLIYFSYDVKMKEKGDIPEGYSVSREKKERFSLILESASTNQTSMYLCASSLNSEGRGEQYFGPGTRLTVT.